The clone carrying this T cell receptor (beta chain) has at least ten counts. Its antigen is undetermined. Time point: sample taken at primary tumor resection. Whole RNA obtained from tumor, nontumor lung or frozen PBMC underwent sequencing without sorting. This CDR3 has 17 residues. From germline, CDR1 is SGHRS and CDR2 YFSETQ. With V trimmed by 4 bases and J by 0 bases, 10 bases remained unmatched. This sample is drawn from a study of spatial heterogeneity in lung cancer. Across the whole study: On average, each unique TCR and UMI combination appeared more than ten times in raw reads.

Individually, TCR cDNA molecules were each labelled with a unique molecular identifier. In TCRdb, the 5' RACE reads were re-called with MiXCR into one record per CDR3 protein. The data show around 40,000 distinct CDR3 sequences, roughly 5.6% seen once. Points from the study as a whole: Compared with follow-up, resection was when ubiquitous expanded tumor TCRs appeared in blood more.

The sequences come from PBMCs, collected at surgery. This sequence originates from a female donor with early-stage non-small cell lung cancer. The chain couples TRBV5-1 to TRBJ1-2; 9 bases are shared with TRBD1. The CDR3 spells CASSPGTGTRANYGYTF. As DNA, the CDR3 is TGCGCCAGCAGCCCCGGGACAGGGACCCGCGCTAACTATGGCTACACCTTC. The full variable domain, with the rest looked up from reference TRBV5-1 and TRBJ1-2, is KAGVTQTPRYLIKTRGQQVTLSCSPISGHRSVSWYQQTPGQGLQFLFEYFSETQRNKGNFPGRFSGRQFSNSRSEMNVSTLELGDSALYLCASSPGTGTRANYGYTFGSGTRLTVV.